Included here is one T cell receptor (beta chain) sequence, with context. What this receptor recognizes is not known. Base qualities are missing; no much larger clone stands one base away. This entry comes from a study of T cells in tuberculosis (dated by TCRdb to 2017 to 2018). About the investigation overall: The study combined CD1B tetramers and high-throughput TCR immunosequencing to characterize T cells specific for the mycobacterial lipid antigen glucose monomycolate (GMM). IGRA-negative adolescents, IGRA-positive adolescents with latent tuberculosis and adults with active tuberculosis, about nine per group, were compared in a South African clinical cohort. PBMC from patients with active tuberculosis were archived either before the start of standard anti-tuberculosis treatment or within 7 days of starting that treatment.

TCR libraries were generated with the immunoSEQ multiplex PCR assay, using TCR-beta and/or TCR-alpha/delta assays for each sample. The amplified TCR libraries were sequenced using the Illumina high-throughput platform. The authors processed their data as follows. Clustering and dimensionality reduction were performed using pairwise TCRdist distances among GMM-specific receptors from ex vivo sorted or in vitro expanded T cells. Each clinical repertoire received a mean NN-distance score, defined as the average TCRdist to the nearest 10% of tetramer-positive reference sequences. GEM TCR motif frequency was computed as the fraction of unique TCRs matching known GEM sequences by V/J usage and CDR3 length. Linear discriminant analysis with leave-one-out cross-validation, implemented in scikit-learn, was used to classify active tuberculosis. TCRdb stores this immuneACCESS table with in-frame sequences only. Part of the clones is absent; in the studies checked, under half of the shortfall reflects unresolved V genes, and no reason is known for the rest. For V, J and clone size, that table is used; D and trimming come from the DNA. This sample has 30,000 to 35,000 clones in its table, and about 85% of those were observed once. The ten largest make up over 5% of the sample.

This sample's time point label indicates: new active TB diagnosis, blood taken before or within 7 days of starting treatment. The patients with active tuberculosis were newly diagnosed, HIV-seronegative South African adults aged 18 years or older. Confirmation of active tuberculosis was based on positive sputum smear microscopy and/or a positive M. tuberculosis culture. Immunosequencing was performed on unsorted cryopreserved PBMC, with 110,000 or so T cells per clinical donor covered on average. The full study reports these points: The smaller NN-distances were partly driven by shorter CDR3-alpha lengths in active tuberculosis patients, and the difference for TCR-beta did not reach statistical significance. Clinical samples were selected based on the availability of cryopreserved specimens, with adults included as active tuberculosis cases and adolescents included as controls. Using GEM motif frequencies, a classifier achieved over 55% accuracy, whereas a classifier built on the diverse GMM-specific repertoire got to less than 90% accuracy (AUROC about 0.9). Compared with IGRA-negative controls, TCR-alpha repertoires from active tuberculosis had smaller mean NN-distances to GMM-specific TCRs, which suggests clonal expansion of these TCRs.

The CDR3 numbers 15 residues from cysteine through phenylalanine. The DNA shown is the 45-base CDR3, in frame from base 1. In the germline V gene, CDR1 corresponds to MDHEN and CDR2 to SYDVKM. V was cut back by 3 bases and J by 1 base, leaving a gap of 10 bases between them. Sample: PBMCs, taken at tuberculosis diagnosis. Rearrangement joined TRBV28 to TRBJ1-5; a tentative D match to TRBD1 spans 6 bases. This TCR was sampled from an adult with tuberculosis. The nucleotide sequence is given as TGTGCCAGCAGTTTTGGGGGCGGGAGCAATCAGCCCCAGCATTTT. Translated, it gives CASSFGGGSNQPQHF.